The T cell receptor beta chain under discussion was sequenced for a study of Ad26.COV2.S vaccination and SARS-CoV-2 variants (dated by TCRdb to the early 2020s). About the investigation overall: Donors in the vaccine arm were drawn from COV1001, a multicentre, randomized, double-blind, placebo-controlled phase I-IIa trial testing Ad26.COV2.S in healthy adults. The TCR-sequenced set comprised around 30 samples: approximately 19 Ad26.COV2.S vaccine recipients, 5 placebo recipients and 8 SARS-CoV-2 convalescent individuals. TCRbeta repertoire sequencing was used to assess the specificity and breadth of SARS-CoV-2-reactive T cell receptors after Ad26.COV2.S vaccination. Participants in the trial were split at random into five groups of five each, receiving low-dose or high-dose Ad26.COV2.S once or twice, or else placebo on both occasions. Ad26.COV2.S was administered intramuscularly at a dose of 5x10^10 or 1x10^11 viral particles, either as one shot or as two shots given 56 days apart. Throughout the experiments and outcome assessment, investigators stayed blinded to trial group allocation.

A word on this clone: Which antigen it targets is not known. No base quality values were provided; no much bigger clone lies one nucleotide off.

This sample's treatment or condition label indicates: 15 to 20 received Ad26.COV2.S at low or high dose, single or two shots; five or six received placebo; per-sample allocation not given. For vaccine and placebo recipients, repertoires were sequenced using samples collected on day 63 after the first injection. In Cohort 1b, roughly 25 adults aged 18-55 years were enrolled at a single site in Boston, USA, between 29 July and 7 August 2020. Ad26.COV2.S was a replication-incompetent adenovirus type 26 vector that expressed a prefusion-stabilized SARS-CoV-2 spike protein derived from the original Wuhan strain. The CDR3 spans 12 residues, from the cysteine through the phenylalanine. Of the read, only the CDR3 DNA is kept; its 36 bases are in frame from base 1. Relative to germline, V is 6 bases shorter and J is 5 bases shorter, with 7 bases between their ends. From the germline V gene, CDR1 is MDHEN and CDR2 is SYDVKM.

TCRbeta CDR3 regions were sequenced with the immunoSEQ Assay. After extraction, genomic DNA underwent amplification by bias-controlled multiplex PCR, followed by high-throughput sequencing. The source study handled its data this way. Collapsing and filtering of sequences were performed to quantify the absolute abundance of each unique TCRbeta CDR3 region. T cell fraction was estimated by normalizing TCRbeta template counts to usable DNA, which was measured by amplifying reference genes present in all nucleated cells. Repertoire TCRs were annotated as SARS-CoV-2-specific by exact matching of V gene, CDR3 amino acid sequence and J gene to a known reactive TCR set. MIRA supplied the reference SARS-CoV-2 TCR set, which was filtered for enrichment in COVID-19-positive ImmuneCODE repertoires so that public or cross-reactive TCRs were removed. Drawing on the MIRA antigens, annotated TCRs were analysed further at the level of specific ORF or position within ORF. Breadth was defined as the number of annotated unique rearrangements divided by the total number of unique productive rearrangements, and depth was defined as the summed frequency of the annotated unique rearrangements. Group comparisons of TCR breadth used two-sided Wilcoxon rank-sum tests. Here the immuneACCESS table is served through TCRdb, limited to in-frame sequences with V and J called. Missing clones are a known gap in these copies; in checked studies unresolved V genes cover under half, and the rest lacks a known reason. V, J and clone size are those of that table, while D and trimming were read from the DNA. The sample contains about 480,000 clones, around 90% of them found a single time. The ten largest make up around 13% of the sample.

What the work shows at the level of the full study, not this receptor alone: Vaccine and placebo recipients had comparable non-spike TCR breadth, which fits with the vaccine containing only spike. Spike-specific TCR breadth was higher in Ad26.COV2.S recipients than in placebo recipients (P = 0.0014). The study was not powered to compare responses between vaccine doses or regimens. Substantial breadth of spike-specific CD8+ and CD4+ T cell responses was reported after vaccination. The authors noted that the TCR breadth and depth analyses may have underestimated total T cell responses.

This clonotype was sampled from a person between 18 and 65 years old who received the Ad26.COV2.S COVID-19 vaccine or a placebo. The starting material was peripheral blood, obtained in a trial of Ad26.COV2.S vaccine versus placebo. This receptor chain uses TRBV28 and TRBJ1-4; the best D guess is TRBD1, with 6 bases matching. The CDR3 region: CASRQGNEKLFF. The sequenced DNA: TGTGCCAGCAGACAGGGCAATGAAAAACTGTTTTTT.